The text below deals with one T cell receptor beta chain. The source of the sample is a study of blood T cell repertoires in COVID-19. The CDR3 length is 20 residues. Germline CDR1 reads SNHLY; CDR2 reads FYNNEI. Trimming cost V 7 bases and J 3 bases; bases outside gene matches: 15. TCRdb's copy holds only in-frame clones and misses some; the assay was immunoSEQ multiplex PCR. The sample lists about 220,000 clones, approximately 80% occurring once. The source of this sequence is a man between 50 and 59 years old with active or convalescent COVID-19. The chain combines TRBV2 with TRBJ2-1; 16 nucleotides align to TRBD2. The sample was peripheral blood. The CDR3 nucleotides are TGTGCCAGCACTCGACGCCCGGGACTAGCGGGGGGGCGGGGCTACAATGAGCAGTTCTTC. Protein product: CASTRRPGLAGGRGYNEQFF.